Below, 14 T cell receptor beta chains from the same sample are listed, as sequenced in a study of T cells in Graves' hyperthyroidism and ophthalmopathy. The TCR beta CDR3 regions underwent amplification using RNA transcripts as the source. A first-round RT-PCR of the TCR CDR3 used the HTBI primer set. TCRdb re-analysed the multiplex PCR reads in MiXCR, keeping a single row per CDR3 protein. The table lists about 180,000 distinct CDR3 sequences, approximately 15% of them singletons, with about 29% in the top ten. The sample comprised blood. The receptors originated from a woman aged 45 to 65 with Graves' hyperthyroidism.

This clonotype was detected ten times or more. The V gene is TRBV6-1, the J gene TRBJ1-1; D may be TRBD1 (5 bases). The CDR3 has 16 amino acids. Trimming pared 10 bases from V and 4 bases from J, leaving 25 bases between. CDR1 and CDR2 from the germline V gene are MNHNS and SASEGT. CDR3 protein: CANTRGPSRVGTEAFF. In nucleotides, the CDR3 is TGTGCCAACACCCGGGGCCCGTCCAGAGTAGGCACTGAAGCTTTCTTT.

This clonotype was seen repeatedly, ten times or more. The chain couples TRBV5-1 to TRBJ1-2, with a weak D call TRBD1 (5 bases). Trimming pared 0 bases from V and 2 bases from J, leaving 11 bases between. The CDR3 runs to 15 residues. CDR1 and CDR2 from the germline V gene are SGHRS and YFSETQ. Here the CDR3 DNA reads TGCGCCAGCAGCTTGGATCTGGGGGGAAACTATGGCTACACCTTC. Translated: CASSLDLGGNYGYTF.

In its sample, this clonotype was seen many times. CDR3 region: CASRENRGSSGNTIYF. CDR3 sequence (DNA): TGTGCCAGCAGAGAAAACAGGGGGAGTTCTGGAAACACCATATATTTT. The chain carries TRBV28 and TRBJ1-3; 8 nucleotides agree with TRBD1. The CDR3 runs 16 residues. Germline CDR1 and CDR2: MDHEN and SYDVKM. V trimming: 6 bases; J trimming: 1 base; junction bases outside the gene matches: 8.

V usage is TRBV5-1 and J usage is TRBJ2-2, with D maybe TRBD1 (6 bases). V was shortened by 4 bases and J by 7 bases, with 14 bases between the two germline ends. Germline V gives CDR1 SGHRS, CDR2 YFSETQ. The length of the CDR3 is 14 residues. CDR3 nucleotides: TGCGCCAGCAGCGAGCAGACAGGTCTCGGGGAGCTGTTTTTT. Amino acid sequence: CASSEQTGLGELFF.

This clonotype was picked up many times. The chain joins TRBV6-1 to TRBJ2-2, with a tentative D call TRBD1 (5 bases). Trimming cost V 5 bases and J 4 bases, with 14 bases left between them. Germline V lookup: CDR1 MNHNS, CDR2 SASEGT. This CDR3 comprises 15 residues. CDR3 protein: CASSSQTVLTGELFF. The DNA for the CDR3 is TGTGCCAGCAGTTCGCAGACAGTTCTCACCGGGGAGCTGTTTTTT.

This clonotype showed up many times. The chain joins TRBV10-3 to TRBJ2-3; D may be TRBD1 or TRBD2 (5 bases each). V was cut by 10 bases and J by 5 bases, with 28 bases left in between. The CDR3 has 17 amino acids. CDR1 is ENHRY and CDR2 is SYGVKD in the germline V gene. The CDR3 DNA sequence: TGTGCCACCATAAACCCATGGGACCCCGGCGGTGAAGATACGCAGTATTTT. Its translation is CATINPWDPGGEDTQYF.

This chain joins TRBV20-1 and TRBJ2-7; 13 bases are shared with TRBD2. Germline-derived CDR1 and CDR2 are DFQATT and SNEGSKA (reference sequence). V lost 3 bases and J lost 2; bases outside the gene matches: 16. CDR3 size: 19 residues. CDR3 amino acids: CSASNLGLAGPQHAYEQYF. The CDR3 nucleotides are TGCAGTGCTAGCAATCTGGGACTAGCGGGACCCCAACACGCCTACGAGCAGTACTTC.

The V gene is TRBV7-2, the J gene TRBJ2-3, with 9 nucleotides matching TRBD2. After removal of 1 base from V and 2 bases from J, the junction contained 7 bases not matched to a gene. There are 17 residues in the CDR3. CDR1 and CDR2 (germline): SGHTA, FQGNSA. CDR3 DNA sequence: TGTGCCAGCAGCTTAGTGGCTAGCGGGGAGTTCACAGATACGCAGTATTTT. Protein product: CASSLVASGEFTDTQYF.

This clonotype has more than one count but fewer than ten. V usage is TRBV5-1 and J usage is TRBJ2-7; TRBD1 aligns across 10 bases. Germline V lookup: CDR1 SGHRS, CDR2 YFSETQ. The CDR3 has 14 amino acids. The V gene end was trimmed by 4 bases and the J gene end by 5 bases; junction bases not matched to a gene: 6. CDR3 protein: CASSPRDRGNEQYF. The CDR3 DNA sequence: TGCGCCAGCAGCCCCCGGGACAGGGGCAACGAGCAGTACTTC.

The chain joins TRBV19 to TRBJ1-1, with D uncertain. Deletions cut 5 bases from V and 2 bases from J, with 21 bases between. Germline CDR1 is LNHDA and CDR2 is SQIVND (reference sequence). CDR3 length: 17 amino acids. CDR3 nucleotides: TGTGCCAGTAGTCCCAGGTTTAACGAAAACCCTAACACTGAAGCTTTCTTT. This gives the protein CASSPRFNENPNTEAFF.

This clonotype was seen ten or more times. CDR3 region: CASSSTGGRNTIYF. The CDR3 DNA is TGTGCCAGCAGTTCAACAGGGGGGAGAAACACCATATATTTT. V usage is TRBV12-3 or TRBV12-4 and J usage is TRBJ1-3; 8 bases map to TRBD1. There are 14 residues in the CDR3. Trimming removed 4 bases from V and 5 bases from J; junction bases left unmatched: 4.

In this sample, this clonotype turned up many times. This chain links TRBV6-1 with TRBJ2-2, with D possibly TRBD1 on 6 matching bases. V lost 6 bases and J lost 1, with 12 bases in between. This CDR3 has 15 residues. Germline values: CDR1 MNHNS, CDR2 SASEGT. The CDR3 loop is CASSRPRGNTGELFF. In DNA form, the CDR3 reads TGTGCCAGCAGCCGCCCCAGGGGGAACACCGGGGAGCTGTTTTTT.

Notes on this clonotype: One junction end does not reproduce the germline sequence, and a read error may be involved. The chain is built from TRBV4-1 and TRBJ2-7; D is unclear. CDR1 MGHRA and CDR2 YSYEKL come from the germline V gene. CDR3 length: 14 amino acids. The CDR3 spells CASSQLGSSYAQYF. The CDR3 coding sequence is TGCGCCAGCAGCCAGCTGGGAAGCTCCTACGCGCAGTACTTC.

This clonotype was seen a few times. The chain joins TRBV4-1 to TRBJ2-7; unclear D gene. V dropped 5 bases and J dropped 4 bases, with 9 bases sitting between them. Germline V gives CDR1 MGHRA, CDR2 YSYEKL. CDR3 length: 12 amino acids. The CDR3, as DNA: TGCGCCAGCAGCTCCGTCTGGTACGAGCAGTACTTC. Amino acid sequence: CASSSVWYEQYF.